The 17 T cell receptor beta chains given below trace back to one sample, sequenced in a study of STAT3 mutations in large granular lymphocyte leukemia. The method was immunoSEQ multiplex PCR; TCRdb's version includes in-frame clones alone and lacks a portion of them. The table lists fewer than 1,500 clones, about 2.3% of them singletons. These receptors' antigens are unknown. Overall study findings and caveats: Every T-cell large granular lymphocyte leukemia patient had at least one immunodominant TCR beta clonotype.

Sequenced material: PBMCs. All receptors derive from a human donor with T large granular lymphocyte leukemia. Some clones in this sample may be carry-over from other donors' samples.

The chain joins TRBV9 to TRBJ2-3, with TRBD2 matching 7 bases. Germline values: CDR1 SGDLS, CDR2 YYNGEE. With V trimmed by 0 bases and J by 2 bases, 9 bases remained unmatched. The CDR3 sequence is 17 residues long. CDR3 DNA: TGTGCCAGCAGCGTAGAGGTAGGACTAGACCTCACAGATACGCAGTATTTT. It specifies CASSVEVGLDLTDTQYF.

This chain joins TRBV30 and TRBJ1-5; D call uncertain. The V and J ends lost 3 bases and 4 bases respectively, with 7 bases between them. The CDR3 is 12 residues long. Germline CDR1 GTSNPN, CDR2 SVGIG (reference sequence). As DNA, the CDR3 is TGTGCCTGGAGCTTGGATAATCAGCCCCAGCATTTT. Translation: CAWSLDNQPQHF. The full variable domain, with the rest looked up from reference TRBV30 and TRBJ1-5, is SQTIHQWPATLVQPVGSPLSLECTVEGTSNPNLYWYRQAAGRGLQLLFYSVGIGQISSEVPQNLSASRPQDRQFILSSKKLLLSDSGFYLCAWSLDNQPQHFGDGTRLSIL.

This clone was seen only a few times. The rearrangement links TRBV27 to TRBJ1-5; the D is unclear. The V gene's germline CDR1 is MNHEY and CDR2 SMNVEV (reference sequence). There are 14 residues in the CDR3. Trimming took 3 bases from V and 2 from J, leaving 8 bases between them. The CDR3, as DNA: TGTGCCAGCAGTTTGGGGAAAGGCAATCAGCCCCAGCATTTT. It encodes CASSLGKGNQPQHF.

The table lists this clone with a few counts. The chain employs TRBV27 and TRBJ2-7; tentative D call: TRBD1 (6 bases). CDR3 length: 13 amino acids. Trimming removed 6 bases from V and 3 bases from J, with 12 bases in between. Germline CDR1 and CDR2: MNHEY and SMNVEV (reference sequence). The CDR3 coding sequence is TGTGCCAGCAGCCTCACAGGGCGCTACGAGCAGTACTTC. Translation: CASSLTGRYEQYF.

The chain's CDR3 is CASSLVGGEAAGYTF. The CDR3 DNA sequence: TGCGCCAGCAGCTTGGTGGGGGGGGAGGCCGCTGGCTACACCTTC. The chain combines TRBV5-1 with TRBJ1-2; TRBD1 might be the D (5 bases). In germline, CDR1 is SGHRS, CDR2 YFSETQ. The CDR3 has 15 residues. V shed 0 bases and J shed 7 bases, with 16 bases lying between them.

In its sample, this clone was seen a few times. This chain joins TRBV5-4 and TRBJ2-7, with D hard to call. Trimming cost V 3 bases and J 5 bases, with 18 bases left between them. CDR1 and CDR2 (germline): SGHNT, YYREEE (reference sequence). CDR3 length: 15 amino acids. CDR3 DNA: TGTGCCAGCAGCTCAGGACCCCCTCCGACGAACGAGCAGTACTTC. As protein: CASSSGPPPTNEQYF.

This clone turned up a few times. V gene TRBV7-9 combines with J gene TRBJ2-1; tentatively, D is TRBD2 (6 bases). The CDR3 has 16 amino acids. Trimming stripped 3 bases from V and 0 bases from J, with 12 bases between. Germline V gene lookup returns CDR1 SEHNR and CDR2 FQNEAQ (reference sequence). The CDR3 DNA sequence: TGTGCCAGCAGCTTGCTTAGCGGTAGCTCCTACAATGAGCAGTTCTTC. Protein sequence: CASSLLSGSSYNEQFF.

In its sample, this clone was seen a few times. The V gene is TRBV4-3, the J gene TRBJ2-3; the D gene is possibly TRBD2 (6 bases). Trimming cost V 0 bases and J 2 bases, with 12 bases left between them. CDR1 and CDR2 from the germline V gene are LGHNA and YSLEER. The CDR3 contains 16 residues. CDR3 in DNA: TGCGCCAGCAGCCAAGATTCGTCTAGCGCCACAGATACGCAGTATTTT. Protein: CASSQDSSSATDTQYF.

This chain links TRBV18 with TRBJ2-7, with a possible D match to TRBD2 (5 bases). Germline V gene lookup returns CDR1 KGHSH and CDR2 LQKENI. Trimming left V 2 bases short and J 3 bases short, with 8 bases between. The CDR3 consists of 13 residues. CDR3: CASSPTRIYEQYF. The DNA of the CDR3 is TGTGCCAGCTCACCAACTAGAATCTACGAGCAGTACTTC.

There are a few counts of this clone. As DNA, the CDR3 is TGTGCCAGCAGTTACGCTATGGACAGCCCCTACGAGCAGTACTTC. Its translation is CASSYAMDSPYEQYF. The chain recombines TRBV6-6 with TRBJ2-7, with D maybe TRBD1 (6 bases). CDR3 size: 15 residues. Trimming stripped 2 bases from V and 2 bases from J, with 13 bases between. Germline V gene sequence: CDR1 MNHNY, CDR2 SVGAGI (reference sequence).

This clone was picked up a small number of times. This chain connects TRBV7-9 to TRBJ2-7; tentatively, D is TRBD1 (5 bases). Germline CDR1 SEHNR, CDR2 FQNEAQ (reference sequence). The CDR3 is made up of 14 amino acids. The germline V and J ends were trimmed by 5 bases and 1 base, with 12 bases remaining between them. The CDR3 nucleotides are TGTGCCAGCAGCCCTCCTACAGGATCCTACGAGCAGTACTTC. The encoded protein is CASSPPTGSYEQYF.

In this sample, this clone turned up once. The chain is built from TRBV19 and TRBJ2-7, with 7 bases lining up with TRBD2. The CDR3 covers 15 residues. Germline loops: CDR1 LNHDA, CDR2 SQIVND (reference sequence). The V gene end was trimmed by 3 bases and the J gene end by 3 bases; junction bases not matched to a gene: 8. The CDR3 bases are TGTGCCAGTAGTATGCCAGGGAGGGCCCTCTACGAGCAGTACTTC. Its protein is CASSMPGRALYEQYF.

Notes on this clone: This same CDR3 is encoded by further DNA sequences in the sample. This chain connects TRBV7-9 to TRBJ2-7, with 9 bases that match TRBD1. The CDR3 is made up of 16 amino acids. From germline, CDR1 is SEHNR and CDR2 FQNEAQ (reference sequence). The trim removed 6 bases at V and 2 bases at J, leaving 11 bases unmatched. The CDR3 is CASSPKGGQGTYEQYF. CDR3 sequence (DNA): TGTGCCAGCAGTCCCAAGGGGGGACAGGGAACCTACGAGCAGTACTTC.

In its sample, this clone was seen a few times. The rearrangement uses TRBV5-1 and TRBJ1-2; D is ambiguous. The CDR3 has 14 amino acids. Germline lookup yields CDR1 SGHRS and CDR2 YFSETQ. The V gene lost 0 bases and the J gene lost 0 bases, with 6 bases spanning the gap. Here the CDR3 DNA reads TGCGCCAGCAGCTTGGTTGAAGCTAACTATGGCTACACCTTC. Protein product: CASSLVEANYGYTF. The full variable domain, completed using reference TRBV5-1 and TRBJ1-2, is KAGVTQTPRYLIKTRGQQVTLSCSPISGHRSVSWYQQTPGQGLQFLFEYFSETQRNKGNFPGRFSGRQFSNSRSEMNVSTLELGDSALYLCASSLVEANYGYTFGSGTRLTVV.

This clone appeared a few times. This rearrangement joins TRBV5-1 to TRBJ2-7; the D is unclear. V was pared by 0 bases and J by 4 bases, with 5 bases between. This CDR3 has 12 amino acids. CDR1 and CDR2 from the germline V gene are SGHRS and YFSETQ. The CDR3 here is CASSLVGYEQYF. For the CDR3, the DNA is TGCGCCAGCAGCTTGGTTGGGTACGAGCAGTACTTC.

The chain is built from TRBV19 and TRBJ1-2; D is undetermined. The germline V gene has CDR1 LNHDA and CDR2 SQIVND (reference sequence). This CDR3 is 12 amino acids long. Deletions cut 9 bases from V and 3 bases from J, with 11 bases between. Written as DNA, the CDR3 is TGTGCCAGCCAGCAGGACCACTATGGCTACACCTTC. This translates into CASQQDHYGYTF.

This CDR3 reads CASSLGRTVPSGANVLTF. CDR3 DNA: TGTGCCAGCAGCTTAGGGAGGACCGTACCCTCTGGGGCCAACGTCCTGACTTTC. The chain combines TRBV7-9 with TRBJ2-6; D possibly corresponds to TRBD2 (5 bases). Looked up from germline, CDR1 is SEHNR and CDR2 is FQNEAQ (reference sequence). The CDR3 covers 18 residues. The germline V and J ends were trimmed by 1 base and 0 bases, with 13 bases remaining between them.